Sequencing of this TCR beta chain was carried out in a study of T cells in Graves' hyperthyroidism and ophthalmopathy. Across the whole study: Pretreatment peripheral blood was obtained at initial diagnosis. Study-wide findings and caveats: Appearing also in blood were most of the thyroid clonotypes expanded above 0.001.

The CDR3 regions of TCR beta were amplified from RNA transcripts. First-round RT-PCR of the TCR CDR3 relied on the HTBI primer set. Via MiXCR, TCRdb re-called the multiplex PCR reads, giving one row per CDR3 protein. Of fewer than 550,000 distinct CDR3 sequences listed, 15% to 18% are singletons. This clonotype has ten or more counts. Its target is unknown. Used for diagnoses were clinical symptoms, serum thyroxine and TRAb, thyroid ultrasound and orbital computed tomography. Cells are PBMCs isolated from around 10 ml of fresh blood. The sequencing sample was made of blood. The TCR originated in a woman under 30 with Graves' hyperthyroidism.

The CDR3 protein is CASSYSIWRGYEQYF. The CDR3 DNA is TGTGCCAGCAGTTACTCGATATGGAGAGGCTACGAGCAGTACTTC. The chain carries TRBV6-5 and TRBJ2-7; D call uncertain. V lost 0 bases to trimming and J lost 3 bases, with 12 bases between them. Germline CDR1 MNHEY, CDR2 SVGAGI. The CDR3 loop spans 15 amino acids.